Listed below are T cell receptor beta chains from one sample, sequenced in a study of blood T cell repertoires in COVID-19. Only in-frame clones appear in the TCRdb table, and some are missing; sequencing was by immunoSEQ multiplex PCR. The sample lists about 300,000 clones, 85% occurring once. The sample consisted of PBMCs or T cells enriched from blood (not recorded which). All receptors derive from a woman aged 25 to 39 who had been exposed to COVID-19. Each CDR3 is given with its conserved first and last residue. Each record gives: J gene, V gene, clone size, D gene, CDR3 DNA, CDR3 protein. D genes are given only for firm matches. The size entry is marked missing in some rows and otherwise reads once, few, many or a size class.

j_call: TRBJ1-5
v_call: TRBV9
clone_size: NA
d_call: NA
cdr3_nt: TGTGCCAGCAGCGTAGATCTCAATCAGCCCCAGCATTTT
cdr3_aa: CASSVDLNQPQHF

j_call: TRBJ1-2
v_call: TRBV28
clone_size: once
d_call: TRBD1
cdr3_nt: TGTGCCAGCAGTTTATCAGGGGGCGGCTACACCTTC
cdr3_aa: CASSLSGGGYTF

j_call: TRBJ2-2
v_call: TRBV16
clone_size: NA
d_call: NA
cdr3_nt: TGTGCCAGCAGTCAAGCAATCAGGGCGAGGGAGCTGTTTTTT
cdr3_aa: CASSQAIRARELFF

j_call: TRBJ2-1
v_call: TRBV7-6
clone_size: NA
d_call: NA
cdr3_nt: TGTGCCAGCAGCTCACTAAATGGGGGGAATGAGCAGTTCTTC
cdr3_aa: CASSSLNGGNEQFF

j_call: TRBJ1-6
v_call: TRBV14
clone_size: NA
d_call: TRBD1
cdr3_nt: TGTGCCAGCAGCCAAGACAGGGGGACCTATAATTCACCCCTCCACTTT
cdr3_aa: CASSQDRGTYNSPLHF

j_call: TRBJ1-4
v_call: TRBV28
clone_size: few
d_call: TRBD1
cdr3_nt: TGTGCCAGCGGAGCCCAGGGGGGAACTAATGAAAAACTGTTTTTT
cdr3_aa: CASGAQGGTNEKLFF

j_call: TRBJ2-7
v_call: TRBV6-2/TRBV6-3
clone_size: NA
d_call: TRBD1
cdr3_nt: TGTGCCAGCAGTTCCCGTCGGACAGGGAAAGAGTACGAGCAGTACTTC
cdr3_aa: CASSSRRTGKEYEQYF

j_call: TRBJ2-3
v_call: TRBV27
clone_size: NA
d_call: NA
cdr3_nt: TGTGCCAGCAGTTTAGGGGCCGTCGAAGATACGCAGTATTTT
cdr3_aa: CASSLGAVEDTQYF

j_call: TRBJ2-3
v_call: TRBV24-1
clone_size: NA
d_call: TRBD1
cdr3_nt: TGTGCCACCAGTGACCCCGGGACAGGCAGCACAGATACGCAGTATTTT
cdr3_aa: CATSDPGTGSTDTQYF

j_call: TRBJ2-5
v_call: TRBV12-5
clone_size: many
d_call: NA
cdr3_nt: TGTGCTAGTGGTTTGGGGTCAGGGACCCAGTACTTC
cdr3_aa: CASGLGSGTQYF

j_call: TRBJ1-1
v_call: TRBV28
clone_size: NA
d_call: NA
cdr3_nt: TGTGCCAGCACGACAGGCGTATTAAAAGGTTTCTTT
cdr3_aa: CASTTGVLKGFF

j_call: TRBJ2-2
v_call: TRBV5-8
clone_size: NA
d_call: TRBD2
cdr3_nt: TGTGCCAGCAGCTTTCTCGCGGGAGTAACCGGGGAGCTGTTTTTT
cdr3_aa: CASSFLAGVTGELFF

j_call: TRBJ1-5
v_call: TRBV15
clone_size: few
d_call: NA
cdr3_nt: TGTGCCACCAGCCTCTACAGGGGCAATCAGCCCCAGCATTTT
cdr3_aa: CATSLYRGNQPQHF

j_call: TRBJ1-5
v_call: TRBV30
clone_size: NA
d_call: TRBD1
cdr3_nt: TGTGCCTGGAGTGTACTTGAGGGGGCATTGAGTCAGCCCCAGCATTTT
cdr3_aa: CAWSVLEGALSQPQHF

j_call: TRBJ1-2
v_call: TRBV19
clone_size: few
d_call: NA
cdr3_nt: TGTGCCAGTAGCAATCCCATCGGCTACACCTTC
cdr3_aa: CASSNPIGYTF

j_call: TRBJ1-2
v_call: TRBV30
clone_size: NA
d_call: NA
cdr3_nt: TGTGCATTGACAGTGAGATATGGCTACACCTTC
cdr3_aa: CALTVRYGYTF

j_call: TRBJ2-5
v_call: TRBV28
clone_size: NA
d_call: TRBD2
cdr3_nt: TGTGCCAGCAGTTTATTGGGAGGGATAAGGACCCAGTACTTC
cdr3_aa: CASSLLGGIRTQYF

j_call: TRBJ1-5
v_call: TRBV6-5
clone_size: NA
d_call: NA
cdr3_nt: TGTGCCACCCACGGACAGCTCAATCAGCCCCAGCATTTT
cdr3_aa: CATHGQLNQPQHF

j_call: TRBJ1-1
v_call: TRBV19
clone_size: NA
d_call: NA
cdr3_nt: TGTGCCAGTAGTATGGCAGGAGGAACTGAAGCTTTCTTT
cdr3_aa: CASSMAGGTEAFF

j_call: TRBJ1-2
v_call: TRBV20-1
clone_size: NA
d_call: NA
cdr3_nt: TGCAGTGCACTTGAACATGGCTACACCTTC
cdr3_aa: CSALEHGYTF

j_call: TRBJ1-2
v_call: TRBV5-3
clone_size: NA
d_call: NA
cdr3_nt: TGTGCCAGAAGCTTAACGGGATCTGGCTACACCTTC
cdr3_aa: CARSLTGSGYTF

j_call: TRBJ1-1
v_call: TRBV4-2
clone_size: NA
d_call: NA
cdr3_nt: TGTGCCAGCAGCCAAGATGTCCTTAAGGGGTTGGACACTGAAGCTTTCTTT
cdr3_aa: CASSQDVLKGLDTEAFF

j_call: TRBJ1-4
v_call: TRBV28
clone_size: once
d_call: TRBD1
cdr3_nt: TGTGCCAGCAGTTTTATGCAGTTACAGGGGAAAAAACTGTTTTTT
cdr3_aa: CASSFMQLQGKKLFF

j_call: TRBJ2-5
v_call: TRBV28
clone_size: NA
d_call: NA
cdr3_nt: TGTGCCAGCAGTTTCTGGGCAGGAAAAGAGACCCAGTACTTC
cdr3_aa: CASSFWAGKETQYF

j_call: TRBJ2-7
v_call: TRBV2
clone_size: few
d_call: NA
cdr3_nt: TGTGCCAGCAGTGAATACAGGCTTAGTGCGAATTACGAGCAGTACTTC
cdr3_aa: CASSEYRLSANYEQYF

j_call: TRBJ2-4
v_call: TRBV20-1
clone_size: NA
d_call: TRBD2
cdr3_nt: TGCAGTGCTAGTCGGGAGGGGCCTGCCATTCAGTACTTC
cdr3_aa: CSASREGPAIQYF

j_call: TRBJ1-1
v_call: TRBV5-6
clone_size: NA
d_call: NA
cdr3_nt: TGTGCCAGCAGCCCACTACAGGGATTAAGGAACACTGAAGCTTTCTTT
cdr3_aa: CASSPLQGLRNTEAFF

j_call: TRBJ2-7
v_call: TRBV6-5
clone_size: few
d_call: NA
cdr3_nt: TGTGCCACTACAGGGTTTCCCCCCTCCTACGAGCAGTACTTC
cdr3_aa: CATTGFPPSYEQYF

j_call: TRBJ2-2
v_call: TRBV6-1
clone_size: NA
d_call: TRBD2
cdr3_nt: TGTGCCAGCAGTGCCGAGAGGGGACTAGCGATCGGGGAGCTGTTTTTT
cdr3_aa: CASSAERGLAIGELFF

j_call: TRBJ2-3
v_call: TRBV7-2
clone_size: NA
d_call: NA
cdr3_nt: TGTGCCAGCAGCCCCATTGAGCGAACAGATACGCAGTATTTT
cdr3_aa: CASSPIERTDTQYF

j_call: TRBJ1-5
v_call: TRBV7-9
clone_size: NA
d_call: NA
cdr3_nt: TGTGCCAGCAGCTGGACAGAGGGTAGGGGCAATCAGCCCCAGCATTTT
cdr3_aa: CASSWTEGRGNQPQHF

j_call: TRBJ1-5
v_call: TRBV5-1
clone_size: NA
d_call: NA
cdr3_nt: TGCGCCAGCAGCTTGGCTCAGAATCAGCCCCAGCATTTT
cdr3_aa: CASSLAQNQPQHF

j_call: TRBJ2-7
v_call: TRBV13
clone_size: NA
d_call: NA
cdr3_nt: TGTGCCAGCAGCCGGACTGCCTACGAGCAGTACTTC
cdr3_aa: CASSRTAYEQYF

j_call: TRBJ1-4
v_call: TRBV15
clone_size: few
d_call: NA
cdr3_nt: TGTGCCACCAGCTCGACTTCCGAAGGAACAACTAATGAAAAACTGTTTTTT
cdr3_aa: CATSSTSEGTTNEKLFF

j_call: TRBJ2-7
v_call: TRBV5-1
clone_size: NA
d_call: TRBD2
cdr3_nt: TGCGCCAGCAGCTTGGCCGTCCGTCGGACTAGCGGGAGCACGTACGAGCAGTACTTC
cdr3_aa: CASSLAVRRTSGSTYEQYF

j_call: TRBJ1-6
v_call: TRBV10-3
clone_size: NA
d_call: NA
cdr3_nt: TGTGCCATCAGTGAGGGACGAGACAGCAGAAATTCACCCCTCCACTTT
cdr3_aa: CAISEGRDSRNSPLHF

j_call: TRBJ2-3
v_call: TRBV19
clone_size: NA
d_call: TRBD2
cdr3_nt: TGTGCCAGTAGCCCGACTAGCGGGGTGAGGACAGATACGCAGTATTTT
cdr3_aa: CASSPTSGVRTDTQYF

j_call: TRBJ2-7
v_call: TRBV3-1/TRBV3-2
clone_size: NA
d_call: TRBD2
cdr3_nt: TGTGCCAGCAGCCCCCTGCCGGGACTAGCGACATACGAGCAGTACTTC
cdr3_aa: CASSPLPGLATYEQYF

j_call: TRBJ2-7
v_call: TRBV9
clone_size: once
d_call: NA
cdr3_nt: TGTGCCAGCAGCGTAGAGGGGGCCTACGAGCAGTACTTC
cdr3_aa: CASSVEGAYEQYF

j_call: TRBJ1-6
v_call: TRBV3-1/TRBV3-2
clone_size: once
d_call: NA
cdr3_nt: TGTGCCAGCAGCCAAAATGAAAGAGGGTATTACAATTCACCCCTCCACTTT
cdr3_aa: CASSQNERGYYNSPLHF

j_call: TRBJ1-2
v_call: TRBV6-1
clone_size: NA
d_call: TRBD1
cdr3_nt: TGTGCCAGCAGTGATTCCGGGACAGGGGGCGCGGCTCGTTATGGCTACACCTTC
cdr3_aa: CASSDSGTGGAARYGYTF

j_call: TRBJ2-6
v_call: TRBV10-3
clone_size: NA
d_call: NA
cdr3_nt: TGTGCCACCCGGGGCTCTGGGGCCAACGTCCTGACTTTC
cdr3_aa: CATRGSGANVLTF